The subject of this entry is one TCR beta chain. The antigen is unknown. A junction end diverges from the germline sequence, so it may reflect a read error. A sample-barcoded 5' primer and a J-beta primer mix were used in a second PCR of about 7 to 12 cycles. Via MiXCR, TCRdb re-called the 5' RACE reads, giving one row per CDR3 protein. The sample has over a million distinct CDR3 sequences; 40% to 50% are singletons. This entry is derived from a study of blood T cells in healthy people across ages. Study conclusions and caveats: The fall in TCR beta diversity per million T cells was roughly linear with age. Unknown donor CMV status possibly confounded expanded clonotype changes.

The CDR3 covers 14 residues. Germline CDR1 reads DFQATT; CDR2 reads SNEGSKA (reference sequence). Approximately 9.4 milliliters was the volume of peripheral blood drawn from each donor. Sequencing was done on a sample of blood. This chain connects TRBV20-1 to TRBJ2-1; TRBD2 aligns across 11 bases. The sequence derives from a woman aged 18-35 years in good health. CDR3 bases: TGCAGTGCCCCGGGACTAGCGGACTACAATGAGCGGTTCTTC. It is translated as CSAPGLADYNERFF.